The text below deals with one T cell receptor delta chain. Its target is unknown. A read error likely explains why the TCRdb protein, taken from a much larger clone, differs from this DNA's translation at residue 4; the protein shown is translated from the DNA. Gammadelta T cells were flow-sorted from PBMC into Vgamma9/Vdelta2+ and Vdelta2-negative populations for bulk analysis. The CDR3 consists of 21 residues. CDR1 is TSWWSYY and CDR2 is QGS in the germline V gene. The data originate from a study of γδ T cells in repeated Plasmodium falciparum infection. Study-wide background: Over about 600 days, donors received four mosquito-bite P. falciparum NF54 infections. The study, taken as a whole, reports: Repeated controlled infections reportedly drove waves of new clonotype selection in Vdelta2-negative, mostly Vdelta1+, gammadelta repertoires. Many TCRgamma sequences overlapped between individuals in stable Vgamma9/Vdelta2+ repertoires.

With CATT, TCRdb re-called clones from the multiplex PCR reads. Of under 60,000 delta-chain clones in the sample, around 1.6% were seen once. This clonotype was sampled from a pool of human donors (malaria-infected and uninfected, not separated). The chain recombines TRDV1 with TRDJ1, with TRDD3 matching over 9 bases. Material: gamma-delta T cells from blood. CDR3 in DNA: TGTGCTCTTGAGGAAAACGGGTACTGGGGGAATCGGGCCTTTTGGCACGATAAACTCATCTTT. Protein sequence: CALEENGYWGNRAFWHDKLIF.